This TCR beta chain was sequenced during a study of blood T cell repertoires in COVID-19 (dated by TCRdb to the early 2020s). Study-wide context: The collaborator samples originated in the United States, Italy and Spain and spanned the acute and convalescent phases of COVID-19. Where available, HLA class I and class II types were taken from metadata supplied by the sample provider and were not determined by assay-based typing. Sample metadata almost always included a de-identified subject ID, COVID-19 status, age in years and sex. The material from the prospective study consisted of cDNA or gDNA derived from T cells, B-cell-depleted T cells, or PBMCs. Deeply sampled blood TCRbeta repertoires from subjects exposed to, actively infected with, or recovered from COVID-19 were included in the dataset. Samples were obtained from the ongoing ImmuneRACE study (first 160 participants) and from over 1,000 subjects provided by 6 global collaborators. The repertoires were released in a freely available public database intended as a resource for research on the immune response to SARS-CoV-2.

What the authors observed across the whole study: The amount of clinical and demographic metadata varied by source and participant and was provided uncurated.

In Seattle, one collaborating source enrolled patients while the infection was active and tracked those patients longitudinally over the course of disease. Whole blood was collected in K2EDTA tubes by collaborating institutions according to the institutions' own protocols. For TCRbeta analysis, collaborator samples were shipped as frozen whole blood, as isolated PBMCs, or as DNA extracted from either sample type. To note about this clone: Its antigen is still unknown. Within one base of it there is no much larger clone, and no base qualities were kept.

Trimming takes 4 bases from V and 5 bases from J, and the germline ends sit 14 bases apart. The CDR3 spans 14 residues, from the cysteine through the phenylalanine. Here the CDR3 DNA is all that survives: 42 bases in frame from base 1. Per the germline V gene, SGHTA is the CDR1 and FQGNSA is the CDR2. TCRbeta CDR3 regions were amplified from genomic DNA using the immunoSEQ Assay, a bias-controlled multiplex PCR. The paper's data handling went like this. Nucleated cell counts per sample were estimated from amplification of reference gene primers within the assay. Sequence reads were collapsed and filtered to measure the absolute abundance of every unique TCRbeta CDR3 rearrangement. For each sample, productive Simpson clonality was calculated as the square root of Simpson's diversity index over productive rearrangements. Sourced from immuneACCESS, this table was stored by TCRdb with only in-frame sequences that have V and J called. A share of the clones is absent; for the studies checked, an unresolved V gene accounts for under half, and the remainder has no known explanation. V, J and clone size reflect that table, while D and trimming were determined from the DNA. The sample profile shows 300,000 to 400,000 clones; about nine tenths of them were found once. Together, the top ten hold more than 7.5% of the sample.

Here the chain combines TRBV7-2 and TRBJ2-5; the D gene remains uncertain. Sample: peripheral blood. The sequence was collected from a man aged 25-45 years with COVID-19, enrolled during active disease. CDR3 loop: CASSSFWPSETQYF. The DNA is as follows: TGTGCCAGCAGCTCGTTCTGGCCCTCGGAGACCCAGTACTTC.